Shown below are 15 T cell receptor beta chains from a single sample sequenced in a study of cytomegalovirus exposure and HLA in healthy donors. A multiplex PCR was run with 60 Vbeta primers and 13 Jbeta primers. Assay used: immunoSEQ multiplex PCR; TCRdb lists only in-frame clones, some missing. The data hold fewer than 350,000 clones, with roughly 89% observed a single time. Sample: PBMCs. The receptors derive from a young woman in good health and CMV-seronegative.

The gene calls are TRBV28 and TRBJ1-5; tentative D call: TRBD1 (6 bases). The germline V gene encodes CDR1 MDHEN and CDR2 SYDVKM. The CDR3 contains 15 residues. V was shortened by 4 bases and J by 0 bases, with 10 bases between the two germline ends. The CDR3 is CASSWGTISNQPQHF. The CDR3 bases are TGTGCCAGCAGTTGGGGGACAATTAGCAATCAGCCCCAGCATTTT.

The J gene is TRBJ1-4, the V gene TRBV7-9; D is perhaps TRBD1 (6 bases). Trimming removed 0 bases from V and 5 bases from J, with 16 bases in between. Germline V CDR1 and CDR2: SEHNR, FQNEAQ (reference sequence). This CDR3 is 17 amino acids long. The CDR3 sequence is CASSLAGRGFTNEKLFF. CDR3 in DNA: TGTGCCAGCAGCTTAGCTGGGAGGGGGTTTACAAATGAAAAACTGTTTTTT.

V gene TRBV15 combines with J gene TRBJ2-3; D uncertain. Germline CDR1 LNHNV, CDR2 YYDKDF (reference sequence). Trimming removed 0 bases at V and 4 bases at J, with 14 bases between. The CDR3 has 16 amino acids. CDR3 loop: CATSRDPLSAADTQYF. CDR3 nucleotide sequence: TGTGCCACCAGCAGAGACCCACTATCCGCCGCAGATACGCAGTATTTT.

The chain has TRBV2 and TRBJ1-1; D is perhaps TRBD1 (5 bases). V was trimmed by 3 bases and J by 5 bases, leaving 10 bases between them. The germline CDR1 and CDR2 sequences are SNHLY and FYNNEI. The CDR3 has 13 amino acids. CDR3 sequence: CASSEVRETEAFF. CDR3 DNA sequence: TGTGCCAGCAGTGAGGTCAGGGAAACTGAAGCTTTCTTT.

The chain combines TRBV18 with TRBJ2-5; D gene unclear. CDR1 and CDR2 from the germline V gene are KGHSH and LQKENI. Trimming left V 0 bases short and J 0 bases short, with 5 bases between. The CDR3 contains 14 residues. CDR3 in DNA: TGTGCCAGCTCACCACCTCTGTACCAAGAGACCCAGTACTTC. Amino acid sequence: CASSPPLYQETQYF.

The CDR3 loop is CASSFRGVRGNTIYF. As DNA, the CDR3 is TGTGCCAGCAGTTTTCGCGGTGTGCGCGGAAACACCATATATTTT. V gene TRBV27 combines with J gene TRBJ1-3; D remains unclear. This CDR3 is 15 amino acids long. CDR1 MNHEY and CDR2 SMNVEV come from the germline V gene (reference sequence). V was cut by 3 bases and J by 4 bases, with 13 bases left in between.

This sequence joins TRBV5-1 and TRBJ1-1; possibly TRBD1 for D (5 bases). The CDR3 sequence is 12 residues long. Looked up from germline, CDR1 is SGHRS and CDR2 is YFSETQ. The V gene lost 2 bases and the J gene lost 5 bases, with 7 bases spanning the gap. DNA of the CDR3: TGCGCCAGCAGCTTTGGGGGGACTGAAGCTTTCTTT. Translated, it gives CASSFGGTEAFF.

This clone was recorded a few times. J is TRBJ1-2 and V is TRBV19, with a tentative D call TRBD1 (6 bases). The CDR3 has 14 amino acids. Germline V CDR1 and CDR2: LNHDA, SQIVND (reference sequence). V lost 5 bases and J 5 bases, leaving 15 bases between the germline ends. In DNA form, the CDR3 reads TGTGCCAGTAGTGGCCCAATACAGGGATATGGCTACACCTTC. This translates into CASSGPIQGYGYTF.

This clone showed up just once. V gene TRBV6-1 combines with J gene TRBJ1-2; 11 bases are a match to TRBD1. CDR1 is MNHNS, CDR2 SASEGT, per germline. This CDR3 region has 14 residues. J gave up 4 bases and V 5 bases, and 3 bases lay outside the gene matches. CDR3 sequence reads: CASSPGTGGYGYTF. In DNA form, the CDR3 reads TGTGCCAGCAGTCCCGGGACAGGGGGCTATGGCTACACCTTC.

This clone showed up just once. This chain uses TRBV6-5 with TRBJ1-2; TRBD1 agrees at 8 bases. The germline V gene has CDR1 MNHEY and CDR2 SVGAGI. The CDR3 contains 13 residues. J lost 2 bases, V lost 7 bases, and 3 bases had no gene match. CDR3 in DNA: TGTGCCAGCACCCGGGACAGGAACTATGGCTACACCTTC. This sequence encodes CASTRDRNYGYTF.

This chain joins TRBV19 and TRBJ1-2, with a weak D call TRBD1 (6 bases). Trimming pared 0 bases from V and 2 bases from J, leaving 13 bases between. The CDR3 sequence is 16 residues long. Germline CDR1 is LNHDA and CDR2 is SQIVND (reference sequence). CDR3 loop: CASSIDWTARNYGYTF. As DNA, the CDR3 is TGTGCCAGTAGTATAGATTGGACAGCTAGAAACTATGGCTACACCTTC.

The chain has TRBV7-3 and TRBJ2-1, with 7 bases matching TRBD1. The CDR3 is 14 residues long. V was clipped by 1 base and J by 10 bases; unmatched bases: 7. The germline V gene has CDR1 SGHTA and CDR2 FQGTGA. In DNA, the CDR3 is TGTGCCAGCAGCTTAATCGGCCAGGGGGTGGAGCAGTTCTTC. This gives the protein CASSLIGQGVEQFF.

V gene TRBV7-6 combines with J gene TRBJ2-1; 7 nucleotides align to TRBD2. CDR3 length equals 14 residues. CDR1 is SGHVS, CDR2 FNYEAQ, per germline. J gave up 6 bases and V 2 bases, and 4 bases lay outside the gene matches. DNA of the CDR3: TGTGCCAGCAGCTTACAGACTAGCATCAATGAGCAGTTCTTC. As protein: CASSLQTSINEQFF.

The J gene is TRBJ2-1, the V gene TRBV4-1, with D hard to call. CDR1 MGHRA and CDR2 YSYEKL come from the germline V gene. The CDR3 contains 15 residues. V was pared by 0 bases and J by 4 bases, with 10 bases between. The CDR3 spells CASSQDPRVYNEQFF. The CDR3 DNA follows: TGCGCCAGCAGCCAAGATCCTCGGGTTTACAATGAGCAGTTCTTC.

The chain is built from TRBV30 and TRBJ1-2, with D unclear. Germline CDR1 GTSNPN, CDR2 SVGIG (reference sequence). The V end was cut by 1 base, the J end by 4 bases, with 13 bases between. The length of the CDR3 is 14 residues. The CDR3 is CAWSAMGRLYGYTF. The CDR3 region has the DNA TGTGCCTGGAGTGCCATGGGCAGGCTCTATGGCTACACCTTC.